A selection of T cell receptor beta chains follows, all from one sample in a study of blood T cell repertoires in COVID-19. Sequencing was performed with immunoSEQ multiplex PCR; in TCRdb, only in-frame clones are kept and a portion is missing. The sample includes about 120,000 clones, roughly four fifths seen only once; the top ten take approximately 18%. Sequenced input: peripheral blood. Source of these receptors: a man aged 25-45 years with COVID-19, enrolled during active disease. Both conserved end residues are part of each CDR3. The order of the fields is D gene, V gene, clone size, J gene, CDR3 DNA, CDR3 protein. The D gene is left open where the match is weak. A row's size may be missing; if present it is once, few, many or a size class.

NA	TRBV6-1	NA	TRBJ2-7	TGTGCCAGCAGTGAAGCGCGTCTGGCGGGATTATTCTACGAGCAGTACTTC	CASSEARLAGLFYEQYF
NA	TRBV4-1	NA	TRBJ2-7	TGCGCCAGCAGCCAAGGCAGGGCTACCCTAAAATTCACCTACGAGCAGTACTTC	CASSQGRATLKFTYEQYF
NA	TRBV2	NA	TRBJ1-5	TGTGCCAGCAGTGACCAGGGGAATCAGCCCCAGCATTTT	CASSDQGNQPQHF
TRBD2	TRBV11-3	NA	TRBJ2-1	TGTGCCAGCAGCTGGACTAGCGGGGGCTCCTACAATGAGCAGTTCTTC	CASSWTSGGSYNEQFF
NA	TRBV7-8	NA	TRBJ1-1	TGTGCCAGCAGCCACATAGAAGGAGTGAACACTGAAGCTTTCTTT	CASSHIEGVNTEAFF
TRBD2	TRBV5-6	NA	TRBJ2-7	TGTGCCAGCAGCCGCCTGGGACTAGGGACAAGCGAGCAGTACTTC	CASSRLGLGTSEQYF
TRBD1	TRBV7-9	NA	TRBJ2-5	TGTGCCAGCAGCTTAGTTTCAGGGGGCCAAGAGACCCAGTACTTC	CASSLVSGGQETQYF
NA	TRBV4-3	NA	TRBJ1-2	TGCGCCAGCAGCCGAGGAGGGCAGGGCGGCTATGGCTACACCTTC	CASSRGGQGGYGYTF
NA	TRBV4-2	NA	TRBJ2-1	TGTGCCAGCAGCCCTAGGCTCGGCCCCGGCTCCTACAATGAGCAGTTCTTC	CASSPRLGPGSYNEQFF
NA	TRBV5-6	NA	TRBJ1-1	TGTGCCAGCAGCCGCCCGACAGCGGGTGAAGCTTTCTTT	CASSRPTAGEAFF
NA	TRBV29-1	NA	TRBJ1-6	TGCAGCGTGATACTGAGGGCCGAATCACCCCTCCACTTT	CSVILRAESPLHF
NA	TRBV7-2	NA	TRBJ2-5	TGTGCCAGCAGCCTGTACCAAGAGACCCAGTACTTC	CASSLYQETQYF
TRBD1	TRBV5-5	NA	TRBJ2-7	TGTGCCAGCAGCTCGCCGGGACAGGGGGCCTACGAGCAGTACTTC	CASSSPGQGAYEQYF
TRBD2	TRBV2	NA	TRBJ2-3	TGTGCCAGCAGACGACTAGCATTTCGGACAGATACGCAGTATTTT	CASRRLAFRTDTQYF
NA	TRBV7-6	NA	TRBJ2-5	TGTGCCAGCAGCTTAGCCCCCCAGGAAGAGACCCAGTACTTC	CASSLAPQEETQYF
TRBD1	TRBV29-1	NA	TRBJ1-2	TGCAGCGGAACAGGGGGCGTTGGCTATGGCTACACCTTC	CSGTGGVGYGYTF
TRBD1	TRBV14	NA	TRBJ1-2	TGTGCCAGCAGCCAAGGACAGGGGTCGTGGGGCTACACCTTC	CASSQGQGSWGYTF
TRBD2	TRBV19	NA	TRBJ2-3	TGTGCCAGTACGGGACTAGCGGGAGGGCCTACAGATACGCAGTATTTT	CASTGLAGGPTDTQYF
TRBD2	TRBV11-3	NA	TRBJ2-7	TGTGCCAGCAGCTCCCGACTAGCTGACTACGAGCAGTACTTC	CASSSRLADYEQYF
NA	TRBV28	once	TRBJ1-2	TGTGCCAGCGGAGAAATCTATGGCTACACCTTC	CASGEIYGYTF
TRBD1	TRBV28	NA	TRBJ1-1	TGTGCCAGCAGTGACCCTGGACAGGGGGGGAACACTGAAGCTTTCTTT	CASSDPGQGGNTEAFF
TRBD1	TRBV18	NA	TRBJ2-7	TGTGCCAGCTCACCCGGGGACAGGGGGTTCCCCGAGCAGTACTTC	CASSPGDRGFPEQYF
NA	TRBV29-1	NA	TRBJ2-7	TGCAGCGGGCAGACAAGGCCCGGCGAGCAGTACTTC	CSGQTRPGEQYF
NA	TRBV28	NA	TRBJ2-6	TGTGCCAGCAGCCCCAAGCGGCCCATTGGGGCCAACGTCCTGACTTTC	CASSPKRPIGANVLTF
NA	TRBV19	NA	TRBJ2-3	TGTGCCAGTAGTTCCGGACAGACGGCAGATACGCAGTATTTT	CASSSGQTADTQYF
NA	TRBV30	NA	TRBJ2-1	TGTGCCTGGAGTACCCATACAGGGTCCCCCAATGTGGAGCAGTTCTTC	CAWSTHTGSPNVEQFF
NA	TRBV27	NA	TRBJ1-5	TGTGCCAGCAGTTTAGGCAGCAATCAGCCCCAGCATTTT	CASSLGSNQPQHF
NA	TRBV5-6	NA	TRBJ2-5	TGTGCCAGCAGCGCTCTACGGGGGGCTGGAGAGACCCAGTACTTC	CASSALRGAGETQYF
NA	TRBV15	NA	TRBJ1-5	TGTGCCACCAGCAGAGCCCTGACACGATCATATAGCAATCAGCCCCAGCATTTT	CATSRALTRSYSNQPQHF
TRBD1	TRBV10-3	once	TRBJ1-3	TGTGCCATCGGACGGGACAGGGAAGCTGGAAACACCATATATTTT	CAIGRDREAGNTIYF
NA	TRBV7-2	NA	TRBJ2-5	TGTGCCAGCAGCTTACGACGGCAGGTCCTAGAGACCCAGTACTTC	CASSLRRQVLETQYF
NA	TRBV18	NA	TRBJ2-1	TGTGCCAGCTCACCTTCCTCTCTGCTCAGTCACAATGAGCAGTTCTTC	CASSPSSLLSHNEQFF
TRBD1	TRBV27	NA	TRBJ1-6	TGTGCCAGCAGTTCCAAACGGACAGGGAATTATAATTCACCCCTCCACTTT	CASSSKRTGNYNSPLHF
NA	TRBV9	NA	TRBJ1-4	TGTGCCAGCAGCCCTGGACAAGCAACTAATGAAAAACTGTTTTTT	CASSPGQATNEKLFF
NA	TRBV12-1	NA	TRBJ1-6	TGTGCCAGCAGCTTTGTAACTTATAATTCACCCCTCCACTTT	CASSFVTYNSPLHF
TRBD2	TRBV4-2	NA	TRBJ2-1	TGTGCCAGCAGCCAAGATAGCGGGGGGGCCAATGAGCAGTTCTTC	CASSQDSGGANEQFF
NA	TRBV27	NA	TRBJ2-3	TGTGCCAGCAGTTTAGGGCCATTTGGGCTGGCAGATACGCAGTATTTT	CASSLGPFGLADTQYF
NA	TRBV15	NA	TRBJ1-5	TGTGCCACCAGCAGAGGGGGGGACGCTCAGCCCCAGCATTTT	CATSRGGDAQPQHF
TRBD1	TRBV6-2/TRBV6-3	NA	TRBJ1-2	TGTGCCAGCAGTTCGCCGACAGGGGTAGGCTACACCTTC	CASSSPTGVGYTF
TRBD2	TRBV5-1	NA	TRBJ2-1	TGCGCCAGCAGCTATAGCGGGAGGGTCTACAATGAGCAGTTCTTC	CASSYSGRVYNEQFF
NA	TRBV4-1	NA	TRBJ2-3	TGCGCCAGCAGCCAAGTTCGGGATACGCAGTATTTT	CASSQVRDTQYF
NA	TRBV4-3	NA	TRBJ1-5	TGCGCCAGCAGCCAAGATCGGAACTGGCGGAGCAATCAGCCCCAGCATTTT	CASSQDRNWRSNQPQHF
NA	TRBV10-3	NA	TRBJ1-1	TGTGCCATCAGTGAGCGGGAAACCCTGAACACTGAAGCTTTCTTT	CAISERETLNTEAFF
NA	TRBV11-2	NA	TRBJ1-1	TGTGCCAGCAGCTTAGATCGGGGGCGGGGGAGCACTGAAGCTTTCTTT	CASSLDRGRGSTEAFF
NA	TRBV3-1/TRBV3-2	once	TRBJ2-5	TGTGCCAGCAGCCAAGTCAGGACTCGACAAGAGACCCAGTACTTC	CASSQVRTRQETQYF
NA	TRBV7-9	NA	TRBJ1-5	TGTGCCAGCAGCTCGGGAGCCGGGATCCCAAGCAATCAGCCCCAGCATTTT	CASSSGAGIPSNQPQHF
NA	TRBV6-1	NA	TRBJ1-5	TGTGCCAGCAGTGAACTGTCACTGCATTTT	CASSELSLHF
TRBD2	TRBV27	once	TRBJ2-7	TGTGCCAGCAGGACCCGACTAGCGGGAGGCTACGAGCAGTACTTC	CASRTRLAGGYEQYF
NA	TRBV16	NA	TRBJ1-3	TGTGCCAGCAGCCAATCGGGCACCTACTCTGGAAACACCATATATTTT	CASSQSGTYSGNTIYF
NA	TRBV20-1	NA	TRBJ2-1	TGCAGTGCTACTCGACAGGCGCAGTTCTTC	CSATRQAQFF
NA	TRBV5-8	NA	TRBJ1-1	TGTGCCAGCAGCTTGTATAGCGGGGGGATGAACACTGAAGCTTTCTTT	CASSLYSGGMNTEAFF
NA	TRBV6-5	NA	TRBJ2-5	TGTGCCAGCACTTCCCCAGGTTTGGAGACCCAGTACTTC	CASTSPGLETQYF
NA	TRBV3-1/TRBV3-2	NA	TRBJ2-1	TGTGCCAGCAGCCCCTTTTGGGGACAAGCCCAATACAATGAGCAGTTCTTC	CASSPFWGQAQYNEQFF
NA	TRBV28	NA	TRBJ2-7	TGTGCCAGCAGTTCCTGGGCTCCTCCATTAGTCTACGAGCAGTACTTC	CASSSWAPPLVYEQYF
TRBD2	TRBV7-8	NA	TRBJ2-3	TGTGCCAGCAGCTTAAATTTGCCTAGCGGGGGTAACCGCCACACAGATACGCAGTATTTT	CASSLNLPSGGNRHTDTQYF
TRBD2	TRBV7-2	NA	TRBJ2-1	TGTGCCAGCAGCCTCTTAGCGGGGAGCTCCTACAATGAGCAGTTCTTC	CASSLLAGSSYNEQFF
NA	TRBV7-9	NA	TRBJ1-4	TGTGCCAGCAGCCTAGCTACAGGGACAACCTATGAAAAACTGTTTTTT	CASSLATGTTYEKLFF